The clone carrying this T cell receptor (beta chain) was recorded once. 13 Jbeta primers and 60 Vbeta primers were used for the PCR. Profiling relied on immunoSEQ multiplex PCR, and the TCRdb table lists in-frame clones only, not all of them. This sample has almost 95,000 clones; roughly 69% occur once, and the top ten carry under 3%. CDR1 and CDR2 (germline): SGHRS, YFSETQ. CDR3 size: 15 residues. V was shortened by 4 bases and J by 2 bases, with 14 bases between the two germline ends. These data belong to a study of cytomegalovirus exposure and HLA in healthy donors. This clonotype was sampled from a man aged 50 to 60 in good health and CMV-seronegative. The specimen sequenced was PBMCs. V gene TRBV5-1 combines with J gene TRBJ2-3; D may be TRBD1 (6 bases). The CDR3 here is CASSRGQPNTDTQYF. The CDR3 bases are TGCGCCAGCAGCCGCGGACAGCCAAACACAGATACGCAGTATTTT.